These T cell receptor beta chains were read from a single sample in a study of blood T cell repertoires in COVID-19. Assay used: immunoSEQ multiplex PCR; TCRdb lists only in-frame clones, some missing. The sample has some 250,000 clones, around 87% seen once. Sequencing input: peripheral blood. All receptors come from a woman aged 55-70 years with COVID-19, enrolled during active disease. The CDR3 runs from the conserved cysteine through the conserved F or W. A D gene is named only where the DNA matches it firmly. Where a row states a size, it is once, few, many or the class of an expanded clone; other rows omit it.

CASSPPGLAYNEQFF,TRBD2,TRBV7-3,TRBJ2-1,15,.
CASSVAQGADTQYF,TRBD1,TRBV9,TRBJ2-3,14,.
CASSRGDRDHLGYTF,TRBD1,TRBV27,TRBJ1-2,15,.
CASSLAGAKNIQYF,.,TRBV5-4,TRBJ2-4,14,.
CAISDPKGGEKLFF,.,TRBV10-3,TRBJ1-4,14,few
CASSVAGGPGDEQFF,TRBD2,TRBV7-3,TRBJ2-1,15,.
CASSLENRGVRHEQFF,TRBD1,TRBV27,TRBJ2-1,16,many
CASSDGTGVYSGNTIYF,TRBD1,TRBV7-9,TRBJ1-3,17,.
CASSLDGRDNSPLHF,.,TRBV11-2,TRBJ1-6,15,.
CASSDQKTGAPTDTQYF,TRBD1,TRBV5-1,TRBJ2-3,17,.
CASSHRTGGADTQYF,TRBD1,TRBV11-2,TRBJ2-3,15,.
CAMPAIGTSRRRTEAFF,.,TRBV6-4,TRBJ1-1,17,.
CASSVRGRFTGELFF,TRBD1,TRBV19,TRBJ2-2,15,.
CSVADSYEQYF,.,TRBV29-1,TRBJ2-7,11,.
CASSILSGRAQDTQYF,TRBD2,TRBV7-2,TRBJ2-3,16,.
CASSLGDSPQYF,TRBD1,TRBV28,TRBJ2-5,12,.
CASSYLGGTRRNEQFF,TRBD2,TRBV6-5,TRBJ2-1,16,.
CASSYSAGWEKLFF,.,TRBV6-6,TRBJ1-4,14,.
CASSYSGQGFWYF,TRBD1,TRBV6-5,TRBJ2-5,13,.
CATSDQGQGYNEQFF,TRBD1,TRBV24-1,TRBJ2-1,15,.
CASSLVPPGRNSPLHF,.,TRBV5-1,TRBJ1-6,16,.
CASSQDLGQQETQYF,.,TRBV4-3,TRBJ2-5,15,.
CAISDGLQPQHF,.,TRBV10-3,TRBJ1-5,12,.
CASRLRVSVGSGYTF,.,TRBV6-5,TRBJ1-2,15,.
CASSRPGGTPDHTQYF,.,TRBV28,TRBJ2-3,16,.
CASSPVGHPTANYGYTF,.,TRBV3-1/TRBV3-2,TRBJ1-2,17,.
CASSLATSGRATNTGELFF,TRBD2,TRBV5-1,TRBJ2-2,19,once
CASSLRDFKNIQYF,.,TRBV28,TRBJ2-4,14,.
CASSMGLAGAGQYF,TRBD2,TRBV14,TRBJ2-7,14,.
CASSLSRGEAFF,.,TRBV5-4,TRBJ1-1,12,.
CASISFYGANVLTF,.,TRBV5-8,TRBJ2-6,14,.
CASSRTERNSPLHF,.,TRBV9,TRBJ1-6,14,.
CASSPYTGDSNQPQHF,TRBD1,TRBV18,TRBJ1-5,16,few
CASSLRDDTLAFF,.,TRBV5-1,TRBJ1-1,13,.
CASSLAGPTGAYEQYF,.,TRBV5-4,TRBJ2-7,16,.
CASSPAGDLYYGYTF,.,TRBV5-1,TRBJ1-2,15,.
CASSSGGGTEAFF,.,TRBV18,TRBJ1-1,13,.
CASSVMRDLVYEQFF,.,TRBV19,TRBJ2-1,15,few
CASSRYGTSGLNEQFF,TRBD2,TRBV19,TRBJ2-1,16,.
CASSPGQGSGTDTQYF,TRBD1,TRBV7-6,TRBJ2-3,16,.
CASSPQGALTPEF,TRBD1,TRBV5-4,TRBJ2-7,13,.
CSVEHGADTQYF,.,TRBV29-1,TRBJ2-3,12,.
CASSPGTSGTELFF,TRBD2,TRBV18,TRBJ2-2,14,.
CASSDSGRGTDTQYF,TRBD2,TRBV5-4,TRBJ2-3,15,.
CAWSGLLTGELFF,.,TRBV30,TRBJ2-2,13,.
CASSSTDRGGDGYTF,TRBD1,TRBV6-6,TRBJ1-2,15,few
CASSSAGTLNTIYF,.,TRBV7-9,TRBJ1-3,14,once
CASRAPQGALGTQYF,TRBD1,TRBV28,TRBJ2-5,15,.
CASRTGPGSVYGYTF,.,TRBV6-5,TRBJ1-2,15,.
CSVGRQVSYNEQFF,.,TRBV29-1,TRBJ2-1,14,.
CASSPLGVGTEAFF,.,TRBV18,TRBJ1-1,14,.
CASSLYGGRRHF,.,TRBV12-3/TRBV12-4,TRBJ1-6,12,.
CASRAGGNTEAFF,TRBD1,TRBV3-1/TRBV3-2,TRBJ1-1,13,.
CASSLRDRVRQPQHF,TRBD1,TRBV6-1,TRBJ1-5,15,.